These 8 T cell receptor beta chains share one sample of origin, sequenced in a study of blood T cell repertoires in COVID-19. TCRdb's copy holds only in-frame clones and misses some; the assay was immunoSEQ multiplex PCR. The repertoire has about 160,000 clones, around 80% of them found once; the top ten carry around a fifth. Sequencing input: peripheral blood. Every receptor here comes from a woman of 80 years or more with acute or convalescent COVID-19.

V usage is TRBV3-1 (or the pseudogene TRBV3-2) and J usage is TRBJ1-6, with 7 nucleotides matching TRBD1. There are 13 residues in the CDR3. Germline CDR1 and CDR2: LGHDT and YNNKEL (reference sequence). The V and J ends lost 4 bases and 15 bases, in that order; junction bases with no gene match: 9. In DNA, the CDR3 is TGTGCCAGCAGCCCGGACAGGATCTCCGTCCTCCACTTT. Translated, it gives CASSPDRISVLHF.

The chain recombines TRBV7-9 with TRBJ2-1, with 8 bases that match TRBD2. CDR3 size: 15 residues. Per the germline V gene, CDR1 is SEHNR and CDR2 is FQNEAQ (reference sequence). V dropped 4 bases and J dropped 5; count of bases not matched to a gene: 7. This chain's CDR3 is CASSSREGYNNEQFF. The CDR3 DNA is TGTGCCAGCAGCTCCCGGGAGGGCTACAACAATGAGCAGTTCTTC.

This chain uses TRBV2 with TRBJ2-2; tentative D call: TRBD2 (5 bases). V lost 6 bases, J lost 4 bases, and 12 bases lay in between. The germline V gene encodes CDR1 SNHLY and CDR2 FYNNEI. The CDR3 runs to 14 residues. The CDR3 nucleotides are TGTGCCAGCAGGGACTTGCTTGGCACCGGGGAGCTGTTTTTT. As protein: CASRDLLGTGELFF.

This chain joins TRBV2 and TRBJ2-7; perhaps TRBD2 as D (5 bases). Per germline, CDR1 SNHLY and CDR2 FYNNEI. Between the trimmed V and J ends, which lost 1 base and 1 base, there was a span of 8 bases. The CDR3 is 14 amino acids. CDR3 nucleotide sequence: TGTGCCAGCAGTGAAGATGAGCGGTCCTACGAGCAGTACTTC. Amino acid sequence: CASSEDERSYEQYF.

CDR3 in amino acids: CASSFRDRGGYEQYF. CDR3 nucleotide sequence: TGTGCCAGCAGCTTCCGGGACAGGGGAGGCTACGAGCAGTACTTC. The V call is TRBV5-8, the J call TRBJ2-7; 10 bases are shared with TRBD1. The CDR3 contains 15 residues. The J segment lost 3 bases and the V segment lost 2 bases, leaving 5 bases of the junction unmatched. The germline gives CDR1 SGHTS, CDR2 YDEGEE.

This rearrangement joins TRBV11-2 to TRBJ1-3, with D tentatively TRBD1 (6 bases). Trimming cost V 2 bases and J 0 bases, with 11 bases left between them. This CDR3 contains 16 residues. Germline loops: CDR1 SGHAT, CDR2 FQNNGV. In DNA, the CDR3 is TGTGCCAGCAGCTTATATGGGGGCGGCTCTGGAAACACCATATATTTT. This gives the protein CASSLYGGGSGNTIYF.

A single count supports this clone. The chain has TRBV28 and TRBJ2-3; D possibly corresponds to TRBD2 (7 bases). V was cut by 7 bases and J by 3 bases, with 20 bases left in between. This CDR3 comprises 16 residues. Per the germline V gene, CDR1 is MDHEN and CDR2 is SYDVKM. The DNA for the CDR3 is TGTGCCAGCATCCTTGGGGGCGGGAGAGGGACAGATACGCAGTATTTT. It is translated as CASILGGGRGTDTQYF.

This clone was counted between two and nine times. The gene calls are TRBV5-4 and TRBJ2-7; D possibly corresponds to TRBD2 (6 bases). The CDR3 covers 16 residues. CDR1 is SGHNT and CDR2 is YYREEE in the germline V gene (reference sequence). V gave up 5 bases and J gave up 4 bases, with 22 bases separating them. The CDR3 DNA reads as TGTGCCAGCAGGTTCGGGACTCCGTGGACTTCATACGAGCAGTACTTC. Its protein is CASRFGTPWTSYEQYF.